This T cell receptor beta chain was recovered during a study of T cell responses to AZD1222 COVID-19 vaccine. CDR1 SGHTA and CDR2 FQGTGA come from the germline V gene. The CDR3 is 14 amino acids. V shed 3 bases and J shed 0 bases, with 9 bases lying between them. Notes on this clone: Its antigen is not identified.

Study-wide results and limits: Vaccine-associated CD4 TCRs ranged over spike, dominating at 160-218 and 743-854. Repertoire sampling occurred only after the peak T cell response.

This table comes from immunoSEQ multiplex PCR, and its TCRdb copy is limited to in-frame clones, with some not included. The sample contains more than 75,000 clones, around 89% of which appear only once. This chain links TRBV7-3 with TRBJ2-7; no reliable D call. The sequenced sample was peripheral blood, obtained on day 0 of AZD1222 vaccination. The TCR comes from an adult in good health. The CDR3 protein is CASSFGRNSYEQYF. The DNA for the CDR3 is TGTGCCAGCAGCTTTGGCCGCAACTCCTACGAGCAGTACTTC.